The entry below describes one TCR beta chain. Its antigen remains unknown. The sample belongs to a study of beta chain features in type 1 diabetes. Whole-study results and caveats: Shorter TCRB CDR3s, moderately but significantly so, were found in Type 1 diabetes patients in all four CD4+ subsets. A possible short-template PCR bias applies equally to patients and controls. The VDJ junctions of type 1 diabetes patients carried fewer insertions and more deletions.

Expressed TCRB transcripts got sequenced, as all isolated RNA was reverse transcribed. Clones were read by immunoSEQ multiplex PCR, and TCRdb kept only the in-frame ones, dropping some. The sample has about 900,000 clones, roughly a sixth seen once. Germline lookup yields CDR1 SEHNR and CDR2 FQNEAQ (reference sequence). The CDR3 is made up of 14 amino acids. Losses at the gene ends were 5 bases for V and 9 bases for J; bases not matched to a gene: 10. Sequencing was done on a sample of naive CD4+ T cells from blood. The receptor was derived from a young woman in good health. The chain combines TRBV7-9 with TRBJ2-7; 10 bases fit TRBD1. This CDR3 reads CASSARDRGGRQYF. In DNA form, the CDR3 reads TGTGCCAGCAGCGCCCGGGACAGGGGAGGAAGGCAGTACTTC.